This TCR beta chain originates from a study of T cell repertoires in cytomegalovirus infection. Study as a whole: Public TCR beta signature analysis indicated the presence of both CMV infection and matching HLA type. Study-level findings and limits: HLA-C-restricted CMV clonotypes gave the most frequent clonotype in two of eight donors.

The CDR3 runs 13 residues. V was cut by 1 base and J by 7 bases, with 11 bases left in between. Germline-derived CDR1 and CDR2 are SGHDN and FVKESK. TCRdb re-analysed the reads in MiXCR, keeping a single row per CDR3 protein. The sample records 500,000 or so distinct CDR3 sequences, 16% being singletons. This clonotype was seen repeatedly, ten times or more. No antigen is known for it. The receptor was isolated from a human donor in good health (CMV status not recorded). Some clones in this sample may be carry-over from other donors' samples. The J gene is TRBJ2-7, the V gene TRBV14; tentatively, D is TRBD2 (5 bases). Sequencing input: CD8+ T cells from PBMCs. The DNA for the CDR3 is TGTGCCAGCAGCCAAGCCAGGTCGGGGGAGCAGTACTTC. This codes for CASSQARSGEQYF.